This T cell receptor beta chain was sequenced during a study of blood T cell repertoires in COVID-19. Study as a whole: Samples of COVID-19 (acute and convalescent) were obtained from the United States, Italy and Spain.

Repertoires were generated with immunoSEQ multiplex PCR, while TCRdb's copy carries only in-frame clones and drops some. The repertoire holds around 70,000 clones, about 92% seen once, with around 1.6% in the top ten. V was pared by 6 bases and J by 1 base, with 6 bases between. Looked up from germline, CDR1 is ENHRY and CDR2 is SYGVKD. The CDR3 loop spans 12 amino acids. Sequencing was carried out using peripheral blood. The genes are TRBV10-3 and TRBJ1-1; weak D call: TRBD1 (6 bases). The origin of this receptor is a man in his forties or fifties with acute or convalescent COVID-19. The CDR3 coding sequence is TGTGCCATCAGGACAGGGAACACTGAAGCTTTCTTT. This translates into CAIRTGNTEAFF.